This T cell receptor (beta chain) appears in the sequencing data of a study of T cell responses to AZD1222 COVID-19 vaccine (dated by TCRdb to the early 2020s). Study-wide context: AZD1222 recipients given second doses at about 4 weeks or at about 12 weeks were pooled, since spike-specific TCR depth and breadth were not found to differ between the two schedules. A total of more than 230 trial participants underwent TCR sequencing, of whom nearly 210 received two doses of AZD1222 and about 25 received two doses of the MenACWY control vaccine. Enrollment into the trials was organized by age into subgroups of 18-55, 56-69 and 70-plus years, and those subgroups contained approximately 150, 30 and 60 TCR-sequenced participants, respectively.

A note on this clone: No cognate antigen has been identified for it. It has no much larger one-base neighbor in the sample; base qualities were not kept.

This sample's time point label indicates: baseline before first vaccination. The vaccinee samples were drawn from two UK trials, COV001 and COV002, one of which was a single-blind randomized controlled phase 2/3 trial testing AZD1222 (ChAdOx1 nCoV-19) in healthy adults. Trial participant PBMC samples were collected at day 0 and day 28 after the second dose for TCRbeta chain sequencing. The CDR3 regions of human TCRbeta chains were analyzed by immunosequencing. Turning to the authors' computational methods: Repertoire TCRs were matched against a reference library of SARS-CoV-2-specific TCRs generated with the MIRA antigen-specificity platform. Breadth meant the fraction of unique TCRs that were SARS-CoV-2-associated, whereas depth meant the fraction of total T cells that were SARS-CoV-2-associated. Using the MIRA data, every spike-specific TCR was mapped to the spike region that the TCR reacted to and assigned to either a CD4 or a CD8 class. Log10-transformed breadth and depth values were compared by one-way ANOVA with Sidak's multiple comparisons tests. What TCRdb holds here is the immuneACCESS table cut down to in-frame rearrangements. Part of the clones is not present; checked against another copy, under half of the missing clones reflect an unresolved V gene, and the others are unexplained. Clonal size and the V and J genes are those of that table, whereas D and trimming came from the DNA. The sample includes 140,000 or so clones, with about 88% observed a single time. The ten largest account for around 5% of the sample.

Summary of the overall study and its limitations: Conclusions about previously exposed vaccinees are limited because only five to seven AZD1222 recipients were SARS-CoV-2 seropositive at baseline. Spike-specific TCR breadth and depth rose significantly after two AZD1222 doses compared with day 0 and with MenACWY recipients. The whole spike protein was spanned by vaccine-associated CD4 TCRs, and dominant responses were seen in regions 160-218 and 743-854. Because no day 14 peak-response samples were available, repertoires were characterized only after the peak T cell response. Epitopes outside the regions mutated in the B.1.351 and B.1.1.7 variants were reportedly recognized by nearly half of the unique spike-specific TCRs. Participants were mostly white British, with more females than males. The authors suggested clonal diversity may have been underestimated. In the small 56-69-year group, the increase in depth fell short of significance, most likely because of low power.

V is shortened by 1 base, J by 0 bases, and the region joining them spans 7 bases. Via the germline V gene, CDR1 is MNHNS and CDR2 SASEGT. The CDR3 measures 15 amino acids from cysteine to phenylalanine. The kept DNA is CDR3 alone, 45 bases in frame from the first base. The chain is made from TRBV6-1 and TRBJ1-5, with no D gene named confidently. The clonotype was recovered from an adult in good health. The sample consisted of peripheral blood, taken on day 0 of AZD1222 vaccination. The nucleotides read TGTGCCAGCAGTGAAGTAGGGATTAGCAATCAGCCCCAGCATTTT. Its translation is CASSEVGISNQPQHF.